These 29 T cell receptor beta chains were sequenced from one sample in a study of cytomegalovirus exposure and HLA in healthy donors. The PCR ran on 60 Vbeta and 13 Jbeta primers. TCRdb's copy holds only in-frame clones and misses some; the assay was immunoSEQ multiplex PCR. Of under 200,000 clones in the sample, roughly 81% were seen once. The sequencing input was PBMCs. These receptors were collected from a woman aged 50 to 65 in good health and CMV-seronegative.

The J gene is TRBJ1-1, the V gene TRBV5-1, with 8 bases identical to TRBD1. The CDR3 contains 15 residues. Germline CDR1 SGHRS, CDR2 YFSETQ. The V and J ends lost 4 bases and 1 base, in that order; junction bases with no gene match: 6. For the CDR3, the DNA is TGCGCCAGCAGCCCTAGGACAGGGTGGAACACTGAAGCTTTCTTT. It translates to CASSPRTGWNTEAFF. Full variable domain (rest looked up from reference TRBV5-1 and TRBJ1-1): KAGVTQTPRYLIKTRGQQVTLSCSPISGHRSVSWYQQTPGQGLQFLFEYFSETQRNKGNFPGRFSGRQFSNSRSEMNVSTLELGDSALYLCASSPRTGWNTEAFFGQGTRLTVV.

This clone was detected a few times. The J gene is TRBJ1-1, the V gene TRBV29-1; no definite D call. The ends were cut back, 0 bases at V and 1 base at J, with 9 bases in the middle. CDR3 length equals 14 residues. CDR1 and CDR2 from the germline V gene are SQVTM and ANQGSEA. The DNA of the CDR3 is TGCAGCGTTGAAGAAGCGGGTTCGAACACTGAAGCTTTCTTT. Translating gives CSVEEAGSNTEAFF.

The chain is built from TRBV11-3 and TRBJ2-3, with D hard to call. V was clipped by 0 bases and J by 0 bases, with 7 bases between them. CDR1 is SGHNT and CDR2 is YENEEA in the germline V gene. The CDR3 is 15 amino acids. This CDR3 reads CASSLDGTSTDTQYF. CDR3 DNA sequence: TGTGCCAGCAGCTTAGACGGTACTAGCACAGATACGCAGTATTTT. Full variable domain (outside the CDR3, taken from reference TRBV11-3 and TRBJ2-3): EAGVVQSPRYKIIEKKQPVAFWCNPISGHNTLYWYLQNLGQGPELLIRYENEEAVDDSQLPKDRFSAERLKGVDSTLKIQPAELGDSAVYLCASSLDGTSTDTQYFGPGTRLTVL.

This chain links TRBV6-5 with TRBJ2-7; D call uncertain. The CDR3 is 13 residues long. Germline V gene sequence: CDR1 MNHEY, CDR2 SVGAGI. Trimming shortened V by 11 bases and J by 6 bases, and 20 bases separated the two germline ends. The CDR3 coding sequence is TGTGCCGCTAAAAGCAGGCCTTTTGGCGAGCAGTACTTC. This gives the protein CAAKSRPFGEQYF.

This clone has only a few counts. The chain uses TRBV5-5 and TRBJ2-3; 8 bases agree with TRBD2. The germline CDR1 and CDR2 sequences are SGHKS and YYEKEE (reference sequence). V dropped 3 bases and J dropped 6; count of bases not matched to a gene: 15. The CDR3 spans 17 residues. CDR3 DNA sequence: TGTGCCAGCAGCTGGATGCCGGGACTAGAAAGACGGGATACGCAGTATTTT. Translating gives CASSWMPGLERRDTQYF.

The rearrangement links TRBV7-9 to TRBJ2-7; 12 bases align to TRBD2. Germline V CDR1 and CDR2: SEHNR, FQNEAQ (reference sequence). The CDR3 is 19 amino acids. J lost 3 bases, V lost 5 bases, and 17 bases had no gene match. The CDR3 here is CASSVTSGTSGFRVYEQYF. DNA of the CDR3: TGTGCCAGCAGCGTAACTTCCGGGACTAGCGGGTTTCGGGTCTACGAGCAGTACTTC.

The chain joins TRBV28 to TRBJ2-5; D is possibly TRBD1 (6 bases). Germline assignment: CDR1 MDHEN and CDR2 SYDVKM. Trimming removed 4 bases at V and 1 base at J, with 16 bases between. The CDR3 covers 16 residues. CDR3 region: CASSYQLGATQETQYF. As DNA, the CDR3 is TGTGCCAGCAGTTACCAGCTGGGGGCCACCCAAGAGACCCAGTACTTC.

The genes are TRBV28 and TRBJ2-2, with no clear D. Trimming pared 6 bases from V and 6 bases from J, leaving 23 bases between. Germline V gene lookup returns CDR1 MDHEN and CDR2 SYDVKM. This CDR3 region has 17 residues. CDR3 residues: CASSRIAPWAKAGELFF. In DNA form, the CDR3 reads TGTGCCAGCAGCCGTATTGCCCCTTGGGCCAAGGCCGGGGAGCTGTTTTTT.

This rearrangement joins TRBV18 to TRBJ1-1; D is perhaps TRBD1 (6 bases). V dropped 3 bases and J dropped 0 bases, with 14 bases sitting between them. There are 16 residues in the CDR3. The germline V gene encodes CDR1 KGHSH and CDR2 LQKENI. The CDR3 sequence: CASSPRRGGLNTEAFF. The DNA for the CDR3 is TGTGCCAGCTCACCCCGGAGGGGGGGTCTGAACACTGAAGCTTTCTTT.

The V call is TRBV7-2, the J call TRBJ2-3; 8 nucleotides agree with TRBD1. Unmatched junction bases numbered 4, after V lost 5 bases and J lost 0 bases. CDR3 length equals 15 residues. From germline, CDR1 is SGHTA and CDR2 FQGNSA. Here the CDR3 reads CASSIRDRSTDTQYF. In nucleotides, the CDR3 is TGTGCCAGCAGCATCCGGGACAGGAGCACAGATACGCAGTATTTT.

The DNA of the CDR3 is TGTGCCAGCAGCTTAACACGGACAGTCAACACCGGGGAGCTGTTTTTT. It is translated as CASSLTRTVNTGELFF. The V call is TRBV7-9, the J call TRBJ2-2; perhaps TRBD1 as D (6 bases). From germline, CDR1 is SEHNR and CDR2 FQNEAQ (reference sequence). The CDR3 is 16 amino acids. V lost 2 bases and J 2 bases, leaving 12 bases between the germline ends.

This chain uses TRBV2 with TRBJ1-1, with 7 bases fitting TRBD1. With 5 bases clipped from V and 1 base from J, the junction kept 7 bases outside the gene matches. The V gene's germline CDR1 is SNHLY and CDR2 FYNNEI. The CDR3 totals 15 residues. The CDR3 DNA reads as TGTGCCAGCAGTAAAGGCGGGACAGCGAACACTGAAGCTTTCTTT. Translated: CASSKGGTANTEAFF.

This clone turned up a few times. Written as DNA, the CDR3 is TGTGCCAGCAGCCCCGGGACTAGCGGGAGTGTGGATGAGCAGTTCTTC. Its protein product is CASSPGTSGSVDEQFF. The chain combines TRBV7-9 with TRBJ2-1; TRBD2 matches 14 bases. The ends lost 5 bases at V and 8 bases at J; junction bases unmatched: 8. The CDR3 has 16 amino acids. Germline assignment: CDR1 SEHNR and CDR2 FQNEAQ (reference sequence). Complete variable domain (other parts from reference TRBV7-9 and TRBJ2-1): DTGVSQNPRHKITKRGQNVTFRCDPISEHNRLYWYRQTLGQGPEFLTYFQNEAQLEKSRLLSDRFSAERPKGSFSTLEIQRTEQGDSAMYLCASSPGTSGSVDEQFFGPGTRLTVL.

The chain is built from TRBV5-4 and TRBJ2-5; no clear D gene. CDR1 is SGHNT, CDR2 YYREEE, per germline (reference sequence). The CDR3 extends over 13 amino acids. Trimming cost V 6 bases and J 4 bases, with 13 bases left between them. The CDR3 coding sequence is TGTGCCAGCAACTCCCAATCGGGAGAGACCCAGTACTTC. Protein sequence: CASNSQSGETQYF.

The chain links TRBV9 to TRBJ2-5; 7 bases agree with TRBD1. The CDR3 loop spans 13 amino acids. Germline V gene sequence: CDR1 SGDLS, CDR2 YYNGEE. The junction had 2 bases not matched to a gene; V was cut back by 3 bases and J by 3 bases. The CDR3 is CASSEGQKETQYF. The CDR3 DNA is TGTGCCAGCAGCGAGGGACAGAAAGAGACCCAGTACTTC.

The rearrangement joins TRBV19 to TRBJ2-4; TRBD1 agrees at 8 bases. The CDR3 sequence is 15 residues long. Germline values: CDR1 LNHDA, CDR2 SQIVND (reference sequence). V shed 6 bases, J shed 3 bases, and the junction held 7 bases outside the gene matches. The CDR3 nucleotides are TGTGCCAGTAGAACGTCTACAGGGGGCAAAAACATTCAGTACTTC. This codes for CASRTSTGGKNIQYF.

The V gene is TRBV7-9, the J gene TRBJ1-1; D may be TRBD1 (6 bases). Between the trimmed V and J ends, which lost 3 bases and 7 bases, there was a span of 15 bases. Germline CDR1 SEHNR, CDR2 FQNEAQ (reference sequence). CDR3 length: 14 amino acids. CDR3 region: CASSFWTVPREAFF. The DNA of the CDR3 is TGTGCCAGCAGCTTCTGGACAGTCCCCCGTGAAGCTTTCTTT.

This clone was counted between two and nine times. The V and J genes are TRBV4-1 and TRBJ1-3; D unclear. Germline V gene sequence: CDR1 MGHRA, CDR2 YSYEKL. V dropped 0 bases and J dropped 7 bases, with 4 bases sitting between them. The CDR3 totals 12 residues. This chain's CDR3 is CASSQEENTIYF. In nucleotides, the CDR3 is TGCGCCAGCAGCCAAGAGGAGAACACCATATATTTT.

This chain links TRBV4-2 with TRBJ2-7; 10 bases agree with TRBD2. The CDR3 loop spans 14 amino acids. Germline V CDR1 and CDR2: LGHNA, YNFKEQ. The V gene end was trimmed by 1 base and the J gene end by 6 bases; junction bases not matched to a gene: 3. The CDR3 sequence: CASSQVSGRSEQYF. The CDR3, as DNA: TGTGCCAGCAGCCAAGTTAGCGGGAGGAGCGAGCAGTACTTC.

The CDR3 DNA follows: TGTGCCAGCAGTGTCGGACAAGGTCAATCTGAAGCTTTCTTT. It specifies CASSVGQGQSEAFF. V usage is TRBV5-4 and J usage is TRBJ1-1; possible D gene TRBD1, 5 bases. The CDR3 has 14 residues. V lost 5 bases and J 6 bases, leaving 17 bases between the germline ends. In germline, CDR1 is SGHNT, CDR2 YYREEE (reference sequence). Supplemented by reference TRBV5-4 and TRBJ1-1, the full variable domain reads ETGVTQSPTHLIKTRGQQVTLRCSSQSGHNTVSWYQQALGQGPQFIFQYYREEENGRGNFPPRFSGLQFPNYSSELNVNALELDDSALYLCASSVGQGQSEAFFGQGTRLTVV.

J is TRBJ1-2 and V is TRBV18; a weak D match, TRBD1 (5 bases). The CDR3 has 16 residues. CDR1 is KGHSH, CDR2 LQKENI, per germline. Trimming pared 5 bases from V and 5 bases from J, leaving 21 bases between. The CDR3 protein is CASSDPRSAGLYGYTF. In DNA, the CDR3 is TGTGCCAGCTCAGATCCTCGCTCCGCAGGGCTTTATGGCTACACCTTC.

The rearrangement joins TRBV5-1 to TRBJ2-2, with D possibly being TRBD2 (6 bases). The CDR3 spans 15 residues. The V gene lost 7 bases and the J gene lost 7 bases, with 20 bases spanning the gap. Germline CDR1 SGHRS, CDR2 YFSETQ. The CDR3 region has the DNA TGCGCCAGCTCTCGGAGGGAAGGCGTAGGCGGGGAGCTGTTTTTT. Amino acids: CASSRREGVGGELFF.

The chain joins TRBV18 to TRBJ2-7, with TRBD1 matching over 11 bases. The ends lost 3 bases at V and 4 bases at J; junction bases unmatched: 5. Germline-derived CDR1 and CDR2 are KGHSH and LQKENI. The CDR3 totals 15 residues. CDR3 DNA sequence: TGTGCCAGCTCACCCGGAGGGACAGGGGGGTACGAGCAGTACTTC. It translates to CASSPGGTGGYEQYF.

J is TRBJ2-3 and V is TRBV30; D might be TRBD1 (7 bases). The CDR3 is 16 residues long. Germline CDR1 GTSNPN, CDR2 SVGIG (reference sequence). The V gene lost 0 bases and the J gene lost 2 bases, with 15 bases spanning the gap. The CDR3 DNA is TGTGCCTGGAGTGTACAGGGGACTCAATCCACAGATACGCAGTATTTT. It codes for CAWSVQGTQSTDTQYF.

Worth noting for this clone: The same CDR3 arises from other DNA sequences in this sample as well. The chain recombines TRBV18 with TRBJ1-1, with TRBD1 as a possible D gene (6 bases). The CDR3 totals 14 residues. Deletions cut 2 bases from V and 4 bases from J, with 11 bases between. The germline V gene encodes CDR1 KGHSH and CDR2 LQKENI. This CDR3 reads CASSPATGGTEAFF. The CDR3 nucleotides read TGTGCCAGCTCACCAGCGACAGGAGGCACTGAAGCTTTCTTT.

The genes are TRBV7-9 and TRBJ1-1, with D tentatively TRBD1 (6 bases). The germline V gene encodes CDR1 SEHNR and CDR2 FQNEAQ (reference sequence). V lost 1 base to trimming and J lost 0 bases, with 9 bases between them. The CDR3 loop spans 15 amino acids. CDR3 sequence reads: CASSLVRGMNTEAFF. The CDR3 DNA reads TGTGCCAGCAGCTTAGTGAGGGGGATGAACACTGAAGCTTTCTTT.

V gene TRBV7-9 combines with J gene TRBJ2-7; 8 positions agree with TRBD1. The CDR3 is made up of 14 amino acids. Looked up from germline, CDR1 is SEHNR and CDR2 is FQNEAQ (reference sequence). V trimming: 4 bases; J trimming: 7 bases; junction bases outside the gene matches: 9. CDR3: CASSSSQGAREQYF. CDR3 nucleotide sequence: TGTGCCAGCAGCTCGAGCCAGGGGGCCAGGGAGCAGTACTTC.

This chain links TRBV30 with TRBJ2-5; D is perhaps TRBD2 (5 bases). This CDR3 has 15 amino acids. CDR1 and CDR2 from the germline V gene are GTSNPN and SVGIG (reference sequence). V lost 0 bases, J lost 11 bases, and 22 bases lay in between. CDR3 sequence reads: CAWSVSRTGVSEQYF. The CDR3 bases are TGTGCCTGGAGTGTATCTCGTACCGGGGTCTCGGAGCAGTACTTC.

The chain recombines TRBV29-1 with TRBJ2-1; 7 bases agree with TRBD1. The CDR3 is 13 residues long. The trim removed 7 bases at V and 5 bases at J, leaving 8 bases unmatched. Germline CDR1 reads SQVTM; CDR2 reads ANQGSEA. CDR3 bases: TGCAGCGCCGCGAGGACAGGTAACAATGAGCAGTTCTTC. Translating it yields CSAARTGNNEQFF.